This TCR beta chain comes out of a study of T cells in Graves' hyperthyroidism and ophthalmopathy. Study results and limitations: From stable hyperthyroidism, ophthalmopathy was set apart by a 13 V-J model. Most thyroid-expanded clonotypes above 0.001 were also found in blood.

Across 18 months, stable Graves' hyperthyroidism was marked by no progression to ophthalmopathy. CDR1 is SGHTA, CDR2 FQGNSA, per germline. The ends lost 8 bases at V and 6 bases at J; junction bases unmatched: 4. The CDR3 loop spans 11 amino acids. RNA transcripts gave rise to amplified TCR beta CDR3 regions. RT-PCR in the first round (using the HTBI primer set) targeted the TCR CDR3. TCRdb passed the multiplex PCR reads through MiXCR, listing each CDR3 protein once. The table records hundreds of thousands of distinct CDR3 sequences, around 42% of them present only once. Worth noting for this clonotype: Antigen unknown. A much larger clone is a single base away; this may be a read error.

Material: peripheral blood or thyroid tissue (not recorded which). The origin of this receptor is a woman aged 18-29 years with Graves' hyperthyroidism. This rearrangement joins TRBV7-2 to TRBJ2-7; TRBD2 matches 7 bases. The CDR3: CASGRAIEQYF. CDR3 nucleotide sequence: TGTGCCAGCGGGAGGGCCATCGAGCAGTACTTC.